Listed below are T cell receptor beta chains from one sample, sequenced in a study of T cells after yellow fever vaccination. TCRdb fed the 5' RACE reads into MiXCR, producing one record per CDR3 protein. Seen here are 500,000 to 650,000 distinct CDR3 sequences, 17% observed once, and the top ten hold roughly a sixth. The material was PBMCs, obtained 5 days after the first yellow fever vaccination. All receptors derive from a young man who received the YFV17D yellow fever vaccine. Both conserved end residues are part of each CDR3. The D gene is left open where the match is weak. Rows may omit the clone size; those that give it use once, few, many or a size class.

TRBD1	-	TRBV6-5	TRBJ1-4	CASSLLGQGNEKLFF	TGTGCCAGCAGTTTACTGGGACAGGGCAATGAAAAACTGTTTTTT
-	-	TRBV7-9	TRBJ2-2	CASSLRDGPNTGELFF	TGTGCCAGCAGCCTACGGGACGGTCCGAACACCGGGGAGCTGTTTTTT
-	-	TRBV7-9	TRBJ2-3	CASSLVATQYF	TGTGCCAGCAGCTTAGTGGCTACGCAGTATTTT
-	many	TRBV5-4	TRBJ2-3	CASSRPQERADTQYF	TGTGCCAGCAGCCGCCCGCAGGAACGTGCAGATACGCAGTATTTT
-	-	TRBV6-2/TRBV6-3	TRBJ1-3	CASSYSTGFGNTIYF	TGTGCCAGCAGTTACTCCACAGGATTTGGAAACACCATATATTTT
-	few	TRBV6-1	TRBJ2-2	CASGPRANTGELFF	TGTGCCAGCGGGCCGCGCGCGAACACCGGGGAGCTGTTTTTT
-	few	TRBV2	TRBJ2-3	CASTLGGGRTDTQYF	TGTGCCAGCACCCTCGGAGGGGGACGCACAGATACGCAGTATTTT
-	-	TRBV20-1	TRBJ2-3	CSARLGGDAQYF	TGCAGTGCTCGCCTCGGCGGGGACGCGCAGTATTTT
TRBD2	few	TRBV24-1	TRBJ2-1	CATSDGTSGGYNEQFF	TGTGCCACCAGTGATGGGACTAGCGGGGGCTACAATGAGCAGTTCTTC
-	-	TRBV5-1	TRBJ1-2	CASSLGDIYYGYTF	TGCGCCAGCAGCTTGGGGGACATCTACTATGGCTACACCTTC
TRBD1	-	TRBV29-1	TRBJ1-2	CSGGQGANYGYTF	TGCAGCGGGGGACAGGGAGCTAACTATGGCTACACCTTC
-	few	TRBV7-9	TRBJ1-6	CASSFQGLNSPLHF	TGTGCCAGCAGCTTCCAGGGATTGAATTCACCCCTCCACTTT
-	many	TRBV7-9	TRBJ1-1	CASSGYSGGPPEAFF	TGTGCCAGCAGCGGATACAGTGGGGGACCTCCTGAAGCTTTCTTT
-	few	TRBV21-1	TRBJ1-2	CASSKEQFYGYTF	TGTGCCAGCAGCAAAGAACAGTTCTATGGCTACACCTTC
-	few	TRBV6-5	TRBJ1-2	CASSYGVTVPYGYTF	TGTGCCAGCAGTTACGGGGTGACAGTACCCTATGGCTACACCTTC
-	-	TRBV5-4	TRBJ2-1	CASTLGSGARYNEQFF	TGTGCCAGCACCCTGGGATCCGGGGCCCGTTACAATGAGCAGTTCTTC
-	-	TRBV24-1	TRBJ1-6	CAPTDYNSPLHF	TGTGCCCCGACAGATTATAATTCACCCCTCCACTTT
-	-	TRBV15	TRBJ1-4	CATSRDKNFGEKLFF	TGTGCCACCAGCAGAGATAAGAATTTTGGTGAAAAACTGTTTTTT
-	-	TRBV5-4	TRBJ1-1	CASSFYRAEQAFF	TGTGCCAGCAGCTTCTACAGGGCGGAACAAGCTTTCTTT
TRBD2	-	TRBV12-3/TRBV12-4	TRBJ2-1	CASSIQGSGGDEQFF	TGTGCCAGCAGTATACAGGGAAGCGGGGGGGATGAGCAGTTCTTC
TRBD1	-	TRBV6-2/TRBV6-3	TRBJ1-1	CASRHGQGVNTEAFF	TGTGCCAGCAGACACGGACAGGGGGTGAACACTGAAGCTTTCTTT
-	-	TRBV6-5	TRBJ2-2	CASSSGTFNTGELFF	TGTGCCAGCAGTTCCGGGACTTTCAACACCGGGGAGCTGTTTTTT
TRBD1	-	TRBV6-2/TRBV6-3	TRBJ2-5	CASSYSWDSQETQYF	TGTGCCAGCAGTTACTCGTGGGACAGCCAAGAGACCCAGTACTTC
TRBD1	few	TRBV3-1	TRBJ1-2	CASTQTGGYGYTF	TGTGCCAGCACCCAGACAGGGGGCTATGGCTACACCTTC
-	-	TRBV6-5	TRBJ2-5	CASSYRDRIQETQYF	TGTGCCAGCAGTTACAGAGACAGGATCCAAGAGACCCAGTACTTC
-	few	TRBV4-3	TRBJ1-2	CASSQDGEYGYTF	TGCGCCAGCAGCCAAGATGGGGAGTATGGCTACACCTTC
-	few	TRBV20-1	TRBJ1-1	CSASPDPNTEAFF	TGCAGTGCTAGTCCAGATCCGAACACTGAAGCTTTCTTT
-	-	TRBV29-1	TRBJ1-2	CSVRSGANYGYTF	TGCAGCGTTCGCTCGGGAGCTAACTATGGCTACACCTTC
TRBD2	-	TRBV24-1	TRBJ2-1	CATSDRGRDNEQFF	TGTGCCACCAGTGACCGGGGGAGGGACAATGAGCAGTTCTTC
-	-	TRBV6-1	TRBJ1-3	CASMMGGFSGNTIYF	TGTGCCAGCATGATGGGAGGCTTCTCTGGAAACACCATATATTTT
-	-	TRBV4-3	TRBJ1-3	CASSQERSQGNTIYF	TGCGCCAGCAGCCAAGAAAGGTCTCAAGGAAACACCATATATTTT
-	few	TRBV7-3	TRBJ2-1	CASSLMAALNNEQFF	TGTGCCAGCAGCTTAATGGCGGCCCTTAACAATGAGCAGTTCTTC
-	few	TRBV7-2	TRBJ2-5	CASSPEYQETQYF	TGTGCCAGCAGCCCCGAGTACCAAGAGACCCAGTACTTC
-	-	TRBV5-1	TRBJ2-3	CASSPTVRDTQYF	TGCGCCAGCAGCCCTACCGTGAGAGATACGCAGTATTTT
-	few	TRBV3-1	TRBJ1-1	CASSQGRVIAFF	TGTGCCAGCAGCCAAGGTCGGGTTATAGCTTTCTTT
-	many	TRBV6-2/TRBV6-3	TRBJ2-1	CASSPPAWGEPWGEQFF	TGTGCCAGCAGTCCCCCAGCGTGGGGGGAACCTTGGGGTGAGCAGTTCTTC
-	many	TRBV7-2	TRBJ2-5	CASSSGIGETQYF	TGTGCCAGCAGTTCGGGGATCGGGGAGACCCAGTACTTC
-	few	TRBV5-1	TRBJ1-3	CASSSGPDTIYF	TGCGCCAGCAGCTCCGGTCCGGACACCATATATTTT
TRBD2	few	TRBV29-1	TRBJ2-3	CSVHLAGSTDTQYF	TGCAGCGTCCATCTAGCGGGGTCCACAGATACGCAGTATTTT
TRBD2	-	TRBV9	TRBJ2-1	CASSVGGRGYNEQFF	TGTGCCAGCAGCGTTGGCGGGAGAGGATACAATGAGCAGTTCTTC
-	many	TRBV25-1	TRBJ2-7	CASSDDLGPRQQYF	TGTGCCAGCAGTGATGATCTGGGCCCTCGCCAGCAGTACTTC
TRBD2	-	TRBV9	TRBJ2-2	CASSGLALNTGELFF	TGTGCCAGCAGCGGACTAGCGTTGAACACCGGGGAGCTGTTTTTT
TRBD1	-	TRBV7-6	TRBJ1-4	CASSFSTPDRGPNEKLFF	TGTGCCAGCAGCTTCTCTACCCCCGACAGGGGCCCTAATGAAAAACTGTTTTTT
TRBD2	-	TRBV11-1	TRBJ2-1	CASSSERGGYNEQFF	TGTGCCAGCAGCTCCGAGCGGGGGGGCTACAATGAGCAGTTCTTC
-	-	TRBV6-2/TRBV6-3	TRBJ1-1	CASTPPRMNTEAFF	TGTGCCAGCACCCCTCCAAGGATGAACACTGAAGCTTTCTTT
-	few	TRBV6-1	TRBJ1-5	CATSNPGPPNQPQHF	TGTGCCACTTCGAACCCCGGGCCTCCAAATCAGCCCCAGCATTTT
-	few	TRBV6-1	TRBJ2-6	CASSESLTQVHFSGANVLTF	TGTGCCAGCAGTGAAAGTTTAACGCAAGTCCATTTCTCTGGGGCCAACGTCCTGACTTTC
-	-	TRBV20-1	TRBJ2-5	CSANREETQYF	TGCAGTGCTAATAGGGAAGAGACCCAGTACTTC
-	few	TRBV4-1	TRBJ2-7	CASSQDRVRNSYEQYF	TGCGCCAGCAGCCAAGATCGGGTCCGAAACTCCTACGAGCAGTACTTC
TRBD1	-	TRBV7-2	TRBJ1-6	CASSADRARSPLHF	TGTGCCAGCAGCGCGGACAGGGCGAGGTCACCCCTCCACTTT
-	-	TRBV20-1	TRBJ1-4	CSARQQEKLFF	TGCAGTGCTAGACAACAAGAAAAACTGTTTTTT
-	-	TRBV19	TRBJ1-1	CASSMAPGTEAFF	TGTGCCAGTAGTATGGCGCCAGGAACTGAAGCTTTCTTT
TRBD1	-	TRBV24-1	TRBJ2-5	CATSDPRHGTGDQETQYF	TGTGCCACCAGTGATCCGCGCCACGGGACAGGGGACCAAGAGACCCAGTACTTC
-	few	TRBV7-2	TRBJ2-5	CASSLVVARETQYF	TGTGCCAGCAGCTTAGTGGTCGCACGGGAGACCCAGTACTTC
-	few	TRBV9	TRBJ2-6	CASSVVSSGANVLTF	TGTGCCAGCAGCGTAGTCTCTTCTGGGGCCAACGTCCTGACTTTC
TRBD1	few	TRBV19	TRBJ1-3	CASSIGTGASGNTIYF	TGTGCCAGTAGTATTGGGACAGGGGCCTCTGGAAACACCATATATTTT
-	-	TRBV10-2	TRBJ2-1	CASSGTVSYNEQFF	TGCGCCAGCAGCGGAACAGTCTCCTACAATGAGCAGTTCTTC